Below, one TCR beta chain is given with its context. The antigen is undetermined. A read error is possible here, since a much larger clone lies one base away. For TCR beta, libraries came from iRepertoire HTBI primers and Arm-PCR of CDR3 regions. MiXCR, applied by TCRdb to the multiplex PCR reads, yields one record per CDR3 protein. The repertoire has some 450,000 distinct CDR3 sequences, about 20% of them found once; the top ten carry roughly 26%. This CDR3 has 16 residues. V was clipped by 8 bases and J by 3 bases; unmatched bases: 15. Per the germline V gene, CDR1 is MNHNS and CDR2 is SASEGT. Noted time point: persistent/refractory GD, antithyroid drugs over 5 years with positive TRAb. Making the TCR library involved RNA that had been extracted from PBMCs. This sample is part of a study of regulatory T cells in long-lasting Graves disease. Study-wide findings and caveats: Persistent patients shared more public clonotypes (about 2,900) than new patients (roughly 1,000). Persistent disease was characterized by preferential usage of TRBV28, TRBJ1-2 and TRBJ2-5. TCR diversity was lower in persistent Graves' patients than in newly diagnosed ones. A reduction in accuracy may have resulted from the small sample size.

The chain links TRBV6-1 to TRBJ2-7; 8 bases agree with TRBD2. The receptor comes from a female donor with Graves disease. The sequenced sample was peripheral blood mononuclear cells (PBMCs), obtained when the disease was refractory, from a patient treated with antithyroid drugs. This CDR3 is CASSLGSGSRGYEQYF. The CDR3 coding sequence is TGTGCCAGCTCTTTAGGAAGCGGGAGTCGGGGCTACGAGCAGTACTTC.